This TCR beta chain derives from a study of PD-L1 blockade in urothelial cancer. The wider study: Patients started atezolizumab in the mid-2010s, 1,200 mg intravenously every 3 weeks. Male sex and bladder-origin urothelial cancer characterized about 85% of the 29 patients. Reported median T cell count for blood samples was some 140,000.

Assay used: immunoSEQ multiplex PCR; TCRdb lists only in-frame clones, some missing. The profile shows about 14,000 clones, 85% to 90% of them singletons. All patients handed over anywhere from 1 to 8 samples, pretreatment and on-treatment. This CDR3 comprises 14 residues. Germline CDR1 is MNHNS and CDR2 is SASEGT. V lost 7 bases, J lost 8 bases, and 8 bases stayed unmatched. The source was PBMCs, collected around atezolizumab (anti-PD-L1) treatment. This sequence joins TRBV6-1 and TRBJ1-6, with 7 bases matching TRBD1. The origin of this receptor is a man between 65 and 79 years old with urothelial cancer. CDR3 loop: CASTSGTEHSPLHF. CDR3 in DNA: TGTGCCAGCACCTCCGGGACAGAGCATTCACCCCTCCACTTT.